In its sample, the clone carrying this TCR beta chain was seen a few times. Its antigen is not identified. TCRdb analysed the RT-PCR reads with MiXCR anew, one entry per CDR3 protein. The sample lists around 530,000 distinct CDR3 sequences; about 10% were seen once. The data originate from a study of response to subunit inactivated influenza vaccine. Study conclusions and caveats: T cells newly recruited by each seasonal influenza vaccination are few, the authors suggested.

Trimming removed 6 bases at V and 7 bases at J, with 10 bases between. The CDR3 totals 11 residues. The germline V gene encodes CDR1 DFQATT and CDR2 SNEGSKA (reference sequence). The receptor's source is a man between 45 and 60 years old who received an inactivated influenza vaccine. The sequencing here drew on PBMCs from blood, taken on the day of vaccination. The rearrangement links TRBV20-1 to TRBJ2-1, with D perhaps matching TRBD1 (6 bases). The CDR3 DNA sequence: TGCAGTGCCCGAGGACAGAATGAGCAGTTCTTC. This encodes CSARGQNEQFF.